This T cell receptor beta chain was sequenced for a study of T cell responses to AZD1222 COVID-19 vaccine. Looking at the study overall: The study pooled second doses at about 4 or about 12 weeks.

Study findings and constraints: Regions 160-218 and 743-854 dominated among vaccine-associated CD4 TCRs spanning spike. Recipients of AZD1222 seropositive at baseline numbered only six or seven. Unmutated variant regions are reportedly the target of nearly half of TCRs that are spike-specific.

Notes on this clone: As yet, its antigen is unknown.

Trimming pared 2 bases from V and 2 bases from J, leaving 4 bases between. Germline V gene sequence: CDR1 MNHEY, CDR2 SVGAGI. This CDR3 contains 13 residues. Sequenced by immunoSEQ multiplex PCR; TCRdb stores in-frame clones only, minus some. The table has more than 110,000 clones, around 89% seen once; the top ten hold over 3.5%. This sample comprised peripheral blood, obtained on day 0 of AZD1222 vaccination. The V gene is TRBV6-5, the J gene TRBJ1-3; the D is unclear. The clonotype was recovered from an adult in good health. The chain's CDR3 is CASSYDPGNTIYF. The CDR3 DNA is TGTGCCAGCAGTTACGACCCTGGAAACACCATATATTTT.